The 2 T cell receptor beta chains listed next were all sequenced from one sample in a study of cytomegalovirus exposure and HLA in healthy donors. The PCR ran on 60 Vbeta and 13 Jbeta primers. Produced via immunoSEQ multiplex PCR; TCRdb's table is partial and in-frame only. The repertoire holds about 220,000 clones, with approximately 88% as singletons. Sequencing was performed on PBMCs. These receptors originate from a boy aged 2-15 years in good health and CMV-seronegative.

V is TRBV5-1 and J is TRBJ1-2; D unclear. The CDR3 is made up of 14 amino acids. V was clipped by 4 bases and J by 1 base, with 11 bases between them. CDR1 and CDR2 (germline): SGHRS, YFSETQ. CDR3 nucleotides: TGCGCCAGCAGCCCGGTGGCGGGTAACTATGGCTACACCTTC. It specifies CASSPVAGNYGYTF.

V is TRBV5-8 and J is TRBJ1-1, with D uncertain. V was clipped by 5 bases and J by 4 bases, with 12 bases between them. Germline CDR1 is SGHTS and CDR2 is YDEGEE. The CDR3 runs 13 residues. The DNA for the CDR3 is TGTGCCAGCAGACCACGGGGAGGCACTGAAGCTTTCTTT. It is translated as CASRPRGGTEAFF.